The rows below give T cell receptor beta chains drawn from one sample of a study of CD8+ T cells in alopecia areata. Only in-frame clones appear in the TCRdb table, and some are missing; sequencing was by immunoSEQ multiplex PCR. The table shows roughly 190,000 clones, with 50% to 60% occurring only once. Sequenced material: CD4+ T cells sorted from blood, taken at week 4, from a patient treated with tofacitinib. The receptor set was obtained from a human donor with alopecia areata. Both conserved end residues are part of each CDR3.

v_gene	j_gene	CDR3aa
TRBV27	TRBJ2-6	CASSFTRGAGVGSGANVLTF
TRBV9	TRBJ1-1	CASGGTGNMNTEAFF
TRBV29-1	TRBJ1-4	CSVAARANEKLFF
TRBV5-4	TRBJ2-3	CASSLRTGDTDTQYF
TRBV5-1	TRBJ2-7	CASSTGQGSREQYF
TRBV20-1	TRBJ1-5	CSAGSNQPQHF
TRBV6-5	TRBJ2-1	CASSSDRGGEQFF
TRBV19	TRBJ2-3	CASCPGASTDTQYF
TRBV27	TRBJ1-2	CASSFRSLDYGYTF
TRBV7-9	TRBJ1-4	CASSWSQIEGEKLFF
TRBV30	TRBJ2-4	CAWAALGIQYF
TRBV4-1	TRBJ2-5	CASSRGISETQYF
TRBV6-5	TRBJ1-2	CASRRTDTYGYTF
TRBV30	TRBJ2-1	CAWSISDRRPYNEQFF
TRBV5-1	TRBJ2-3	CASSGDGDTQYF
TRBV29-1	TRBJ2-7	CSVSTGGSYEQYF
TRBV7-2	TRBJ1-1	CASSLSGQGTGAFF
TRBV29-1	TRBJ1-1	CSPGFYTEAFF
TRBV7-9	TRBJ2-3	CASSSMSGYADTQYF
TRBV30	TRBJ2-5	CAWSLGASGDGETQYF
TRBV2	TRBJ1-2	CASTGTGNGYTF
TRBV28	TRBJ2-7	CASRGEAYEQYF
TRBV15	TRBJ1-5	CATSRVRGRGNQPQHF
TRBV10-3	TRBJ2-7	CAIKGQGLSYEQYF
TRBV25-1	TRBJ1-6	CASSEATGVRSPLHF
TRBV28	TRBJ2-3	CASSPGGPAGTDTQYF
TRBV30	TRBJ2-5	CAWGTDGGHETQYF
TRBV29-1	TRBJ2-5	CRAGGRRETQYF
TRBV5-6	TRBJ2-1	CASSLGQGAYNEQFF
TRBV5-1	TRBJ2-7	CASSLPSGGYSYEQYF
TRBV6-5	TRBJ2-7	CASSKQGPYEQYF
TRBV19	TRBJ1-5	CASSISSVRLTNGNQPQHF
TRBV6-5	TRBJ1-6	CATADRDNSPLHF
TRBV30	TRBJ2-5	CAWSNSETQYF
TRBV29-1	TRBJ1-2	CSVEDRLTGEGRHGYTF
TRBV29-1	TRBJ2-3	CSVGGTSGGDGPYTQYF
TRBV14	TRBJ1-2	CASSQVRGYGYTF
TRBV29-1	TRBJ2-7	CSVLTSYEQYF
TRBV29-1	TRBJ2-6	CSVVWNSGANVLTF
TRBV5-1	TRBJ2-7	CASSLDHKQYF
TRBV5-4	TRBJ1-4	CASSRPGTGRLFF
TRBV29-1	TRBJ1-1	CSVQQGNTEAFF
TRBV5-8	TRBJ1-1	CASSWTGNLSTEAFF
TRBV27	TRBJ1-2	CASRTGYGYTF
TRBV6-5	TRBJ2-3	CASSSPGGDTQYF
TRBV7-2	TRBJ2-7	CASSKSGGGSYEQYF
TRBV11-2	TRBJ2-2	CASHWGGTTGELFF
TRBV27	TRBJ2-1	CASSQLDSSYNEQFF
TRBV5-1	TRBJ1-1	CASSPSRGRRTEAFF
TRBV7-2	TRBJ1-6	CASSGKGSADSPLHF
TRBV6-5	TRBJ2-4	CASSYSAQGDIQYF
TRBV4-3	TRBJ2-3	CASSQETGTGKGHTQYF